The rows below give T cell receptor beta chains drawn from one sample of a study of blood T cell repertoires in COVID-19. Profiled with immunoSEQ multiplex PCR; TCRdb holds only in-frame clones, not every one. Of roughly 230,000 clones in the sample, about 88% are singletons; the top ten hold 4% to 5%. Material: peripheral blood. These receptors all come from a middle-aged woman who had recovered from COVID-19. Each CDR3 is given with its conserved first and last residue. Each record gives: J gene, V gene, D gene, clone size, CDR3 DNA, CDR3 protein. The D gene is left open where the match is weak. Only part of the rows carry a size: once, few, many, or a class if the clone is expanded.

TRBJ1-3,TRBV19,TRBD1,NA,TGTGCCAGTAGTCGCGGACAGGCGAACTCTGGAAACACCATATATTTT,CASSRGQANSGNTIYF
TRBJ2-7,TRBV5-1,NA,NA,TGCGCCAGCAGCAAAGACAGGATAGTTCCCTACGAGCAGTACTTC,CASSKDRIVPYEQYF
TRBJ2-3,TRBV5-6,TRBD2,NA,TGTGCCAGCAGCTTGAGCGGGAGGGGCACAGATACGCAGTATTTT,CASSLSGRGTDTQYF
TRBJ2-1,TRBV5-5,TRBD2,NA,TGTGCCAGCAGCCTCCTAGCGGGGGTCATGCATGAGCAGTTCTTC,CASSLLAGVMHEQFF
TRBJ1-5,TRBV7-3,TRBD1,NA,TGTGCCAGCAGCTTGACAGGGGATAGCAATCAGCCCCAGCATTTT,CASSLTGDSNQPQHF
TRBJ1-2,TRBV27,TRBD1,NA,TGTGCCAGCAGTGCCGGGACAGGGTATGGCTACACCTTC,CASSAGTGYGYTF
TRBJ1-2,TRBV28,TRBD1,NA,TGTGCCAGCAGTCGGACAGGGTTTCATGGCTACACCTTC,CASSRTGFHGYTF
TRBJ2-5,TRBV2,NA,once,TGTGCCAGCAGTGAAGAGGCCACCGCCGGGGAGACCCAGTACTTC,CASSEEATAGETQYF
TRBJ1-2,TRBV5-4,NA,NA,TGTGCCAGCAGCTTGGCCGTGTCGGGCTATGGCTACACCTTC,CASSLAVSGYGYTF
TRBJ2-1,TRBV19,NA,NA,TGTGCCAGTAGTATGGTGGCGGGCCGGCTCTACAATGAGCAGTTCTTC,CASSMVAGRLYNEQFF
TRBJ2-5,TRBV12-5,TRBD2,NA,TGTGCTAGTGGTTTGGTACCTAGCGGGGAATCTTTTGAAGAGACCCAGTACTTC,CASGLVPSGESFEETQYF
TRBJ1-2,TRBV19,TRBD1,NA,TGTGCCAGTAGTTACGGACAGGGGGGCTATGGCTACACCTTC,CASSYGQGGYGYTF
TRBJ2-1,TRBV4-2,TRBD2,NA,TGTGCCAGCAGCCAAGGGGAGGGGAGGGGCAATGAGCAGTTCTTC,CASSQGEGRGNEQFF
TRBJ2-2,TRBV6-5,NA,once,TGTGCCAGCAGTTACTCCGTCTCCCTTCGGACCGGGGAGCTGTTTTTT,CASSYSVSLRTGELFF
TRBJ2-1,TRBV5-1,TRBD2,NA,TGCGCCAGCAGCTTACTAGCGGGGGCCATCAATGAGCAGTTCTTC,CASSLLAGAINEQFF
TRBJ1-2,TRBV5-5,NA,NA,TGTGCCAGCAGCCACGGGGACGGGGTAACAGGGAACGGCTACACCTTC,CASSHGDGVTGNGYTF
TRBJ2-5,TRBV6-5,TRBD2,NA,TGTGCCAGCACTCCGGGGGGACGAGAGACCCAGTACTTC,CASTPGGRETQYF
TRBJ1-5,TRBV5-1,NA,NA,TGCGCCAGCAGCATCGGGGAATATAGCAATCAGCCCCAGCATTTT,CASSIGEYSNQPQHF
TRBJ1-5,TRBV7-9,TRBD1,NA,TGTGCCAGCAGCTTATCGACAGGGGGGTTCAATCAGCCCCAGCATTTT,CASSLSTGGFNQPQHF
TRBJ2-3,TRBV7-9,TRBD2,NA,TGTGCCAGCAGCCGGACTAGCGGCACAGATACGCAGTATTTT,CASSRTSGTDTQYF
TRBJ1-1,TRBV3-1/TRBV3-2,NA,few,TGTGCCAGCAGCCAAGGAGTTTTGGCTTTCTTT,CASSQGVLAFF
TRBJ1-5,TRBV6-5,NA,NA,TGTGCCAGCACCTCGGACATTAATAGCAATCAGCCCCAGCATTTT,CASTSDINSNQPQHF
TRBJ1-5,TRBV10-3,NA,NA,TGTGCCATCAGTGAACCAGGGGATAGCAATCAGCCCCAGCATTTT,CAISEPGDSNQPQHF
TRBJ1-2,TRBV28,TRBD1,NA,TGTGCCAGCAGAAACGGACAGGGAGGAGGCTACACCTTC,CASRNGQGGGYTF
TRBJ1-2,TRBV7-2,NA,NA,TGTGCCAGCAGCTTAGTGCGGGGGCACTATGGCTACACCTTC,CASSLVRGHYGYTF
TRBJ1-1,TRBV5-1,NA,NA,TGCGCCAGCAGCTTCCACTGGGGAGCAGGCGTTAATTATGAAGCTTTCTTT,CASSFHWGAGVNYEAFF
TRBJ1-5,TRBV7-9,NA,NA,TGTGCCACCTCGCCCGGTTACAATCAGCCCCAGCATTTT,CATSPGYNQPQHF
TRBJ1-6,TRBV19,TRBD1,NA,TGTGCCAGTAGTATAGGGACAGGGAGGTATTCACCCCTCCACTTT,CASSIGTGRYSPLHF
TRBJ2-3,TRBV19,NA,NA,TGTGCCAGTAGTACAAAAAAATCAACTAGCACAGATACGCAGTATTTT,CASSTKKSTSTDTQYF
TRBJ2-5,TRBV5-4,TRBD1,NA,TGTGCCAGCAGCGGAGGACAGGGTGGTGAGACCCAGTACTTC,CASSGGQGGETQYF
TRBJ2-5,TRBV29-1,NA,NA,TGCAGCGTTGTAGGAGCAGAGACCCAGTACTTC,CSVVGAETQYF
TRBJ1-2,TRBV10-3,TRBD1,once,TGTGCCATCAGTGAGTCAACAGGGGATGGCTACACCTTC,CAISESTGDGYTF